The T cell receptor beta chain under discussion was sequenced for a study of Graves' ophthalmopathy and Graves' hyperthyroidism. This clonotype was picked up many times. The antigen is undetermined. Ophthalmopathy not arising within 18 months of follow-up defined hyperthyroidism as stable. Patients in the hyperthyroidism group, adults aged 18 to 65, were newly diagnosed, under 2 months' duration. PBMCs were obtained from 10 ml of fresh peripheral blood. Broader study findings: The model's prediction of ophthalmopathy progression had roughly 70% sensitivity and 72% to 80% specificity.

The V and J ends lost 7 bases and 3 bases, in that order; junction bases with no gene match: 7. From germline, CDR1 is MNHEY and CDR2 SVGEGT. This CDR3 is 14 amino acids long. Transcripts of RNA were the source for amplifying TCR beta CDR3 regions. First-round RT-PCR with HTBI primers preceded a second-round multiplex PCR. TCRdb processed the multiplex PCR reads anew with MiXCR; each CDR3 protein has one entry. The repertoire holds under 800,000 distinct CDR3 sequences, with 22% as singletons. The sequence was collected from a woman younger than 30 with stable Graves' hyperthyroidism. Some clones in this sample may be carry-over from other donors' samples. Sequencing was performed on peripheral blood. V and J are TRBV6-2 or TRBV6-3 and TRBJ2-7; 9 bases agree with TRBD1. This chain's CDR3 is CASTRRDRVYEQYF. In DNA, the CDR3 is TGTGCCAGCACTCGTCGGGACAGGGTCTACGAGCAGTACTTC.